The rows below give T cell receptor beta chains drawn from one sample of a study of shared T cell receptors in the human thymus. Repertoires were generated with immunoSEQ multiplex PCR, while TCRdb's copy carries only in-frame clones and drops some. The table lists some 720,000 clones, roughly 88% of them singletons, with 0.0095% to 0.011% in the top ten. The same data also contributed to another study, on human thymus T cells.

Specimen: thymocytes. All receptors derive from a boy in the first two years of life with a congenital heart defect. CDR3s include the opening cysteine and the closing phenylalanine or tryptophan. A D gene is named only where the DNA matches it firmly. The size field is filled for only some rows; it gives once, few, many or a size class.

TRBD2 TRBJ2-2 NA TRBV5-1 CASSSGTSGSMNTGELFF TGCGCCAGCAGCTCCGGGACTAGCGGGAGTATGAACACCGGGGAGCTGTTTTTT
NA TRBJ2-7 NA TRBV29-1 CSVEDRRGTEQYF TGCAGCGTTGAAGACCGCCGGGGTACCGAGCAGTACTTC
NA TRBJ2-3 NA TRBV5-6 CASSLHGLHTQYF TGTGCCAGCAGCTTGCACGGTCTTCACACGCAGTATTTT
NA TRBJ1-4 NA TRBV4-2 CASSQDGRSHSNEKLFF TGTGCCAGCAGCCAAGATGGAAGGAGCCATTCGAATGAAAAACTGTTTTTT
TRBD2 TRBJ2-1 NA TRBV11-2 CASSLVAGGPNNEQFF TGTGCCAGCAGCTTAGTGGCGGGAGGGCCTAACAATGAGCAGTTCTTC
TRBD2 TRBJ2-1 NA TRBV29-1 CSVEGDSGREGVYNEQFF TGCAGCGTGGAAGGGGATAGCGGGAGGGAGGGGGTATACAATGAGCAGTTCTTC
TRBD2 TRBJ2-1 few TRBV7-2 CASSSGTRIHEQFF TGTGCCAGCAGTTCCGGGACTAGGATCCATGAGCAGTTCTTC
TRBD2 TRBJ2-7 NA TRBV10-1 CASSDESGGTYEQYF TGCGCCAGCAGTGACGAATCGGGGGGGACCTACGAGCAGTACTTC
TRBD1 TRBJ2-5 NA TRBV6-6 CASSLGTGFKETQYF TGTGCCAGCAGTCTCGGGACAGGGTTCAAGGAGACCCAGTACTTC
TRBD2 TRBJ2-7 NA TRBV7-9 CASSLKPRTSEQYF TGTGCCAGCAGCCTGAAACCGAGGACTAGCGAGCAGTACTTC
TRBD1 TRBJ1-1 NA TRBV10-1 CASSDPDRGSTEAFF TGCGCCAGCAGTGACCCGGACAGGGGGAGCACTGAAGCTTTCTTT
TRBD2 TRBJ2-7 NA TRBV7-6 CASSSMGAGGGRLVDEQYF TGTGCCAGCAGCTCTATGGGGGCGGGGGGCGGAAGGTTGGTGGACGAGCAGTACTTC
NA TRBJ1-5 NA TRBV18 CASSPDRYNQPQHF TGTGCCAGCTCACCCGACAGGTACAATCAGCCCCAGCATTTT
NA TRBJ2-7 NA TRBV18 CASSPWRDAYEQYF TGTGCCAGCTCACCATGGCGGGATGCCTACGAGCAGTACTTC
NA TRBJ2-7 NA TRBV30 CAWSLHGGTYEQYF TGTGCCTGGAGTCTCCATGGAGGGACCTACGAGCAGTACTTC
TRBD1 TRBJ2-3 NA TRBV15 CATSRPRGQNLNFSTDTQYF TGTGCCACCAGCAGACCCAGGGGACAGAACTTAAACTTTTCCACAGATACGCAGTATTTT
TRBD1 TRBJ1-2 once TRBV4-2 CASSQGTGAENYGYTF TGTGCCAGCAGCCAGGGAACAGGGGCCGAAAACTATGGCTACACCTTC
NA TRBJ1-1 NA TRBV4-3 CASSHRSYPEAFF TGCGCCAGCAGCCATCGAAGCTATCCTGAAGCTTTCTTT
NA TRBJ1-4 NA TRBV6-5 CASRGARDPLEKLFF TGTGCCAGCAGGGGGGCCCGGGACCCGCTTGAAAAACTGTTTTTT
NA TRBJ2-2 NA TRBV21-1 CASSPGGGGTGELFF TGTGCCAGCAGCCCGGGAGGGGGCGGCACCGGGGAGCTGTTTTTT
NA TRBJ2-2 NA TRBV4-1 CASSQGYRANTGELFF TGCGCCAGCAGCCAAGGTTACAGAGCCAACACCGGGGAGCTGTTTTTT
NA TRBJ1-5 NA TRBV5-1 CASSLRAGNQPQHF TGCGCCAGCAGCTTGCGGGCGGGTAATCAGCCCCAGCATTTT
NA TRBJ1-1 NA TRBV7-9 CASSFTPYSPQGAFF TGTGCCAGCAGCTTCACCCCCTACAGTCCACAGGGAGCTTTCTTT
NA TRBJ1-5 NA TRBV4-1 CASSQDSGTRAQHF TGCGCCAGCAGCCAAGATTCAGGGACTCGGGCCCAGCATTTT
NA TRBJ1-6 NA TRBV27 CASSPRVGEDSPLHF TGTGCCAGCAGTCCCCGGGTAGGGGAGGATTCACCCCTCCACTTT
TRBD2 TRBJ2-3 NA TRBV7-9 CASSLRAGGPLTDTQYF TGTGCCAGCAGCTTGCGAGCGGGAGGGCCTTTAACAGATACGCAGTATTTT
NA TRBJ2-7 once TRBV5-6 CASSLRTYYEQYF TGTGCCAGCAGCTTACGGACATATTACGAGCAGTACTTC
NA TRBJ1-1 NA TRBV30 CAWSRGGLNTEAFF TGTGCCTGGAGTAGGGGAGGGTTGAACACTGAAGCTTTCTTT
TRBD1 TRBJ2-3 NA TRBV12-5 CASGLHRGQSDTQYF TGTGCTAGTGGTCTCCACAGGGGGCAGTCAGATACGCAGTATTTT
TRBD2 TRBJ2-1 NA TRBV14 CASSQVKSFLGTSGNKEQFF TGTGCCAGCAGCCAAGTGAAGTCCTTTCTGGGGACTAGCGGTAACAAGGAGCAGTTCTTC
TRBD2 TRBJ2-3 NA TRBV25-1 CASSDRTSGSWEDTQYF TGTGCCAGCAGTGATCGGACTAGCGGGAGTTGGGAAGATACGCAGTATTTT
NA TRBJ2-1 NA TRBV28 CASSPQGFADNEQFF TGTGCCAGCAGCCCACAGGGATTCGCGGACAATGAGCAGTTCTTC
NA TRBJ1-2 NA TRBV28 CASSRKGDYGYTF TGTGCCAGCAGCAGAAAGGGGGACTATGGCTACACCTTC
TRBD2 TRBJ2-7 NA TRBV5-5 CASSFRLPGGPYEQYF TGTGCCAGCAGCTTTAGACTTCCGGGAGGTCCCTACGAGCAGTACTTC
NA TRBJ2-2 NA TRBV5-4 CASSSARGPGELFF TGTGCCAGCAGCTCGGCGCGGGGGCCCGGGGAGCTGTTTTTT
NA TRBJ1-1 NA TRBV10-2 CASSRGGLKGYTEAFF TGCGCCAGCAGCCGCGGGGGTCTGAAAGGGTACACTGAAGCTTTCTTT
NA TRBJ1-2 NA TRBV5-8 CASSNGQPGTYGYTF TGTGCCAGCAGCAACGGACAGCCCGGGACCTATGGCTACACCTTC
NA TRBJ1-2 NA TRBV15 CATSVGVNNYGYTF TGTGCCACCAGCGTCGGAGTAAATAACTATGGCTACACCTTC
NA TRBJ1-5 NA TRBV6-5 CASSDGDQPQHF TGTGCCAGCAGCGACGGGGATCAGCCCCAGCATTTT
TRBD2 TRBJ2-1 NA TRBV5-4 CASSPGLAGDGEQFF TGTGCCAGCAGCCCCGGACTAGCGGGAGATGGTGAGCAGTTCTTC
TRBD1 TRBJ2-2 NA TRBV5-1 CASSSGQGANTGELFF TGCGCCAGCAGCTCCGGACAGGGGGCGAACACCGGGGAGCTGTTTTTT
NA TRBJ1-5 NA TRBV11-2 CASSLDRNSNQPQHF TGTGCCAGCAGCTTAGACAGGAACTCCAATCAGCCCCAGCATTTT
NA TRBJ2-5 NA TRBV15 CATSRDLSNRRQETQYF TGTGCCACCAGCAGAGACTTAAGTAACAGGCGGCAAGAGACCCAGTACTTC
TRBD2 TRBJ2-1 NA TRBV9 CASSVGTSSGEQFF TGTGCCAGCAGCGTTGGGACTAGCTCCGGTGAGCAGTTCTTC
NA TRBJ2-7 NA TRBV30 CATGGSYEQYF TGTGCCACCGGGGGCTCCTACGAGCAGTACTTC
NA TRBJ2-3 NA TRBV11-3 CASSLVLGSADTQYF TGTGCCAGCAGCTTGGTCCTGGGGAGCGCGGATACGCAGTATTTT
NA TRBJ2-2 NA TRBV5-1 CASSRNTGELFF TGCGCCAGCAGTAGGAACACCGGGGAGCTGTTTTTT
NA TRBJ2-1 once TRBV19 CASIATRGNYNEQFF TGTGCCAGTATCGCGACTAGGGGAAACTACAATGAGCAGTTCTTC
NA TRBJ1-1 NA TRBV25-1 CASSRGGNTEAFF TGTGCCAGCAGTAGAGGAGGCAACACTGAAGCTTTCTTT
NA TRBJ2-7 NA TRBV11-2 CASSLEVAREQYF TGTGCCAGCAGCTTAGAAGTGGCGAGGGAGCAGTACTTC